This record looks at one TCR beta chain sequence and its context. Antigen specificity is unknown. Sequencing was performed with immunoSEQ multiplex PCR; in TCRdb, only in-frame clones are kept and a portion is missing. This sample has just over 200,000 clones, with 75% to 85% found just once. This CDR3 has 14 amino acids. After removal of 5 bases from V and 2 bases from J, the junction contained 5 bases not matched to a gene. The V gene's germline CDR1 is SGHVS and CDR2 FQNEAQ. These data come from a study of cytotoxic CD8 clonotypes in ibrutinib-treated CLL. Study overall: The patient breakdown showed approximately 11 relapsed/refractory and around 16 treatment-naive cases, with fewer than 18 IGHV unmutated.

Extraction of roughly 2 micrograms of genomic DNA from cryopreserved PBMCs supplied material for TCR beta libraries. Study-wide results and limits: The clonality went up when patients responded to ibrutinib and dropped back toward baseline at progression. Public clonotypes, an uncommon group, contracted or remained stable on treatment.

The receptor was isolated from a human donor with chronic lymphocytic leukemia. Sequencing was performed on PBMCs, taken after 12 months of ibrutinib treatment. V and J are TRBV7-8 and TRBJ2-7; 8 bases line up with TRBD2. CDR3 loop: CASSKRTSPYEQYF. CDR3 DNA sequence: TGTGCCAGCAGCAAACGGACTAGCCCCTACGAGCAGTACTTC.